These T cell receptor beta chains were read from a single sample in a study of blood T cell repertoires in COVID-19. The assay was immunoSEQ multiplex PCR, and TCRdb's table has in-frame clones only and misses some. Found here are about 250,000 clones, 80% to 85% of them singletons; the top ten hold about 5%. The specimen sequenced was PBMCs or T cells enriched from blood (not recorded which). The receptors originated from a man aged 35 to 55 who had been exposed to COVID-19. Both conserved end residues are part of each CDR3. The D gene is left open where the match is weak. Expanded clones are given a class, and other clones once, few, many or no size at all.

V	size	D	J	CDR3	DNA
TRBV10-3	-	TRBD2	TRBJ2-7	CAISGLAETHSYEQYF	TGTGCCATCAGCGGGCTAGCGGAGACACACTCCTACGAGCAGTACTTC
TRBV5-8	-	-	TRBJ2-7	CASSFYETASRYEQYF	TGTGCCAGCAGCTTTTATGAGACAGCCTCTCGCTACGAGCAGTACTTC
TRBV5-1	-	TRBD2	TRBJ2-1	CASSFALAGAGTYNEQFF	TGCGCCAGCAGCTTTGCGCTAGCGGGAGCCGGGACCTACAATGAGCAGTTCTTC
TRBV19	-	-	TRBJ1-5	CASSQPDWIQPQHF	TGTGCCAGTAGCCAACCGGACTGGATTCAGCCCCAGCATTTT
TRBV5-6	-	-	TRBJ1-1	CASSFGGNTEAFF	TGTGCCAGCAGCTTTGGCGGAAACACTGAAGCTTTCTTT
TRBV5-1	-	TRBD1	TRBJ1-2	CASSLDRGRSTNYGYTF	TGCGCCAGCAGCTTAGACAGGGGGCGATCGACTAACTATGGCTACACCTTC
TRBV4-2	-	-	TRBJ2-7	CASSQGRSYEQYF	TGTGCCAGCAGCCAGGGGAGGTCCTACGAGCAGTACTTC
TRBV12-3/TRBV12-4	few	-	TRBJ1-3	CASSRGGENTIYF	TGTGCCAGCAGTCGGGGCGGGGAAAACACCATATATTTT
TRBV6-6	-	TRBD1	TRBJ1-2	CASSRTGYGYTF	TGTGCCAGCAGCCGGACAGGGTATGGCTACACCTTC
TRBV19	-	TRBD1	TRBJ2-1	CASSKQGNEQFF	TGTGCCAGTAGCAAACAGGGGAATGAGCAGTTCTTC
TRBV25-1	-	-	TRBJ2-7	CASSEWETITSYEQYF	TGTGCCAGCAGTGAATGGGAGACAATCACCTCCTACGAGCAGTACTTC
TRBV24-1	-	TRBD2	TRBJ2-2	CATSDPHMTSGVGELFF	TGTGCCACCAGTGATCCGCACATGACTAGCGGTGTCGGGGAGCTGTTTTTT
TRBV30	-	-	TRBJ1-1	CACSPSGDTEAFF	TGTGCCTGTAGCCCTTCAGGGGACACTGAAGCTTTCTTT
TRBV14	-	-	TRBJ1-1	CASSQEYGEGNTEAFF	TGTGCCAGCAGCCAGGAGTATGGGGAGGGGAACACTGAAGCTTTCTTT
TRBV11-3	-	-	TRBJ1-6	CASSSGNSPLHF	TGTGCCAGCAGCTCCGGGAATTCACCCCTCCACTTT
TRBV18	-	-	TRBJ1-1	CASSPTGLNTEAFF	TGTGCCAGCTCACCAACGGGATTGAACACTGAAGCTTTCTTT
TRBV18	few	-	TRBJ2-2	CASSQRNTGELFF	TGTGCCAGCTCACAGAGGAACACCGGGGAGCTGTTTTTT
TRBV6-6	-	-	TRBJ1-5	CAISNGPNQPQHF	TGTGCCATCTCGAATGGGCCCAATCAGCCCCAGCATTTT
TRBV27	-	TRBD2	TRBJ2-5	CASNLAGGTETQYF	TGTGCCAGCAACCTAGCGGGAGGGACGGAGACCCAGTACTTC
TRBV28	-	TRBD1	TRBJ1-5	CASVNRRTGEPNSNQPQHF	TGTGCCAGCGTAAACCGTCGGACAGGGGAACCTAATAGCAATCAGCCCCAGCATTTT
TRBV6-6	-	-	TRBJ2-2	CASRPPLLDTGELFF	TGTGCCAGCAGACCTCCCTTACTTGACACCGGGGAGCTGTTTTTT
TRBV5-5	once	-	TRBJ1-1	CASSKQGRNTEAFF	TGTGCCAGCAGTAAGCAGGGGAGGAACACTGAAGCTTTCTTT
TRBV7-9	few	-	TRBJ1-2	CASSFSSPGHRGYTF	TGTGCCAGCAGCTTTTCCTCCCCGGGACACAGAGGCTACACCTTC